This T cell receptor (beta chain) is from a study of shared clonotypes between healthy human individuals. Study conclusions and caveats: In contrast to clonotypes shared by all four donors, non-shared clonotypes had lower generation probabilities. It was observed that approximately 5% of naive CD4 clonotypes were shared across a handful of donors.

At a deep level, the assay was run. Clones were read by immunoSEQ multiplex PCR, and TCRdb kept only the in-frame ones, dropping some. This sample has about 1 million clones; approximately 72% occur once, and the top ten carry approximately 1.3%. V was clipped by 3 bases and J by 1 base, with 4 bases between them. Germline CDR1 is SGHAT and CDR2 is FQNNGV. This CDR3 spans 13 amino acids. Comment on this clone: Its antigen remains unidentified.

The chain links TRBV11-2 to TRBJ1-5; D ambiguous. Source material: memory CD4+ T cells sorted from blood. Subset described: CD45RA-negative fraction. The source of this sequence is a young man in good health. The CDR3 nucleotides read TGTGCCAGCAGCTTTCTGAGCAATCAGCCCCAGCATTTT. Translated: CASSFLSNQPQHF.